Below, 29 T cell receptor beta chains from the same sample are listed, as sequenced in a study of blood T cell repertoires in COVID-19. Produced via immunoSEQ multiplex PCR; TCRdb's table is partial and in-frame only. The repertoire holds about 140,000 clones, with about three quarters as singletons. What was sequenced was PBMCs or T cells enriched from blood (not recorded which). The receptors shown here come from a woman between 45 and 65 years old who had recovered from COVID-19.

The chain carries TRBV4-1 and TRBJ1-6; TRBD1 matches 11 bases. The CDR3 has 14 residues. CDR1 MGHRA and CDR2 YSYEKL come from the germline V gene. With 3 bases clipped from V and 9 bases from J, the junction kept 1 base outside the gene matches. CDR3 loop: CASSQDRGPSPLHF. CDR3 DNA: TGCGCCAGCAGCCAGGACAGGGGGCCTTCACCCCTCCACTTT.

The rearrangement links TRBV9 to TRBJ2-1, with 12 positions matching TRBD2. With 4 bases clipped from V and 7 bases from J, the junction kept 6 bases outside the gene matches. This CDR3 is built from 15 residues. From germline, CDR1 is SGDLS and CDR2 YYNGEE. In DNA form, the CDR3 reads TGTGCCAGCAGCTCAGCTAGCGGGGGGGTGAATGAGCAGTTCTTC. Protein product: CASSSASGGVNEQFF.

V and J are TRBV2 and TRBJ2-2; 12 bases match TRBD2. V gave up 4 bases and J gave up 7 bases; unmatched junction bases: 7. Germline lookup yields CDR1 SNHLY and CDR2 FYNNEI. This CDR3 is 16 amino acids long. The CDR3 sequence is CASSVWTSGMGGELFF. CDR3 nucleotides: TGTGCCAGCAGTGTCTGGACTAGCGGGATGGGCGGGGAGCTGTTTTTT.

The chain has TRBV7-9 and TRBJ1-5, with D perhaps TRBD1 (6 bases). The ends were cut back, 5 bases at V and 7 bases at J, with 12 bases in the middle. CDR3 length: 13 amino acids. The germline CDR1 and CDR2 sequences are SEHNR and FQNEAQ (reference sequence). As DNA, the CDR3 is TGTGCCAGCAGCCCGCCACAGGGACAGCCCCAGCATTTT. As protein: CASSPPQGQPQHF. Using reference TRBV7-9 and TRBJ1-5 for the parts outside the CDR3, the full variable domain is DTGVSQNPRHKITKRGQNVTFRCDPISEHNRLYWYRQTLGQGPEFLTYFQNEAQLEKSRLLSDRFSAERPKGSFSTLEIQRTEQGDSAMYLCASSPPQGQPQHFGDGTRLSIL.

This sequence joins TRBV27 and TRBJ1-5, with TRBD1 as a possible D gene (6 bases). Per the germline V gene, CDR1 is MNHEY and CDR2 is SMNVEV (reference sequence). V gave up 0 bases and J gave up 0 bases, with 18 bases separating them. The CDR3 consists of 19 residues. Here the CDR3 DNA reads TGTGCCAGCAGTTTATCGGGTCAGGGGTACACCCGTAGCAATCAGCCCCAGCATTTT. Translation: CASSLSGQGYTRSNQPQHF.

This chain joins TRBV18 and TRBJ1-3; 8 bases align to TRBD1. This CDR3 is built from 16 residues. Germline trimming cut 3 bases from V and 1 base from J; bases unmatched to any gene: 5. Germline CDR1 KGHSH, CDR2 LQKENI. The CDR3 coding sequence is TGTGCCAGCTCACCGAGGACAGGGCAATCTGGAAACACCATATATTTT. This sequence encodes CASSPRTGQSGNTIYF. Based on the CDR3 plus reference TRBV18 and TRBJ1-3, the full variable domain is NAGVMQNPRHLVRRRGQEARLRCSPMKGHSHVYWYRQLPEEGLKFMVYLQKENIIDESGMPKERFSAEFPKEGPSILRIQQVVRGDSAAYFCASSPRTGQSGNTIYFGEGSWLTVV.

The V and J genes are TRBV2 and TRBJ2-7, with D possibly being TRBD1 (6 bases). This CDR3 contains 17 residues. Trimming took off 2 bases at V and 4 bases at J, with 21 bases between the two ends. Germline V lookup: CDR1 SNHLY, CDR2 FYNNEI. Written as DNA, the CDR3 is TGTGCCAGCAGTGAAAGGCGCAGGGGTCTCCCGAATTACGAGCAGTACTTC. Amino acid sequence: CASSERRRGLPNYEQYF.

The chain links TRBV7-2 to TRBJ2-1; 7 bases align to TRBD1. This CDR3 has 15 residues. V dropped 1 base and J dropped 6; count of bases not matched to a gene: 6. Germline loops: CDR1 SGHTA, CDR2 FQGNSA. The CDR3 coding sequence is TGTGCCAGCAGCTTAGAAACAGGGGCGCGCAATGAGCAGTTCTTC. Protein: CASSLETGARNEQFF. Looking up the rest from reference TRBV7-2 and TRBJ2-1 gives the full variable domain: GAGVSQSPSNKVTEKGKDVELRCDPISGHTALYWYRQSLGQGLEFLIYFQGNSAPDKSGLPSDRFSAERTGGSVSTLTIQRTQQEDSAVYLCASSLETGARNEQFFGPGTRLTVL.

The chain combines TRBV11-2 with TRBJ1-1, with TRBD1 matching 9 bases. J lost 7 bases, V lost 3 bases, and 9 bases had no gene match. CDR3 length: 15 amino acids. Germline assignment: CDR1 SGHAT and CDR2 FQNNGV. The CDR3: CASSFPTGQGNEAFF. Here the CDR3 DNA reads TGTGCCAGCAGCTTCCCTACGGGACAGGGTAATGAAGCTTTCTTT. Supplemented by reference TRBV11-2 and TRBJ1-1, the full variable domain reads EAGVAQSPRYKIIEKRQSVAFWCNPISGHATLYWYQQILGQGPKLLIQFQNNGVVDDSQLPKDRFSAERLKGVDSTLKIQPAKLEDSAVYLCASSFPTGQGNEAFFGQGTRLTVV.

The chain combines TRBV30 with TRBJ1-5; D not resolved. The ends were cut back, 6 bases at V and 2 bases at J, with 11 bases in the middle. The CDR3 loop spans 13 amino acids. The germline CDR1 and CDR2 sequences are GTSNPN and SVGIG (reference sequence). As DNA, the CDR3 is TGTGCCTGTGCAATAACGGGCAATCAGCCCCAGCATTTT. Its translation is CACAITGNQPQHF.

The V call is TRBV14, the J call TRBJ2-7; 9 bases map to TRBD1. J gave up 2 bases and V 3 bases, and 5 bases lay outside the gene matches. The CDR3 has 15 amino acids. The germline V gene encodes CDR1 SGHDN and CDR2 FVKESK. The CDR3 DNA sequence: TGTGCCAGCAGCCACTCCGGGACAGGGACCTACGAGCAGTACTTC. Translated, it gives CASSHSGTGTYEQYF.

This chain connects TRBV6-5 to TRBJ1-1; no firm D call. This CDR3 has 12 residues. Germline-derived CDR1 and CDR2 are MNHEY and SVGAGI. V was shortened by 6 bases and J by 5 bases, with 10 bases between the two germline ends. The CDR3 nucleotides read TGTGCCAGCAGCTCCGGAGGGACTGAAGCTTTCTTT. This encodes CASSSGGTEAFF.

V gene TRBV19 combines with J gene TRBJ1-1; 7 bases align to TRBD1. CDR1 is LNHDA and CDR2 is SQIVND in the germline V gene (reference sequence). The CDR3 spans 13 residues. V lost 6 bases and J lost 4; bases outside the gene matches: 5. CDR3 region: CASSRGFSTEAFF. The CDR3 coding sequence is TGTGCCAGTAGCAGGGGGTTTAGCACTGAAGCTTTCTTT.

V is TRBV19 and J is TRBJ1-5; 9 bases are shared with TRBD1. Losses at the gene ends were 7 bases for V and 1 base for J; bases not matched to a gene: 8. The CDR3 is 16 amino acids. Germline CDR1 LNHDA, CDR2 SQIVND (reference sequence). Here the CDR3 DNA reads TGTGCCAGTAAGTTGGAGGGGACAGGGAGCAATCAGCCCCAGCATTTT. Translation: CASKLEGTGSNQPQHF.

The rearrangement links TRBV2 to TRBJ1-6; D may be TRBD1 (6 bases). Trimming shortened V by 6 bases and J by 0 bases, and 9 bases separated the two germline ends. The CDR3 is 15 residues long. Germline CDR1 SNHLY, CDR2 FYNNEI. The CDR3 DNA reads TGTGCCAGCAGCCAGGACAGCTCCTATAATTCACCCCTCCACTTT. Translation gives CASSQDSSYNSPLHF.

The chain carries TRBV11-2 and TRBJ2-5; 11 nucleotides line up with TRBD2. V dropped 1 base and J dropped 3; count of bases not matched to a gene: 4. Germline V gives CDR1 SGHAT, CDR2 FQNNGV. The CDR3 has 16 amino acids. CDR3 sequence: CASSLVGTSGKETQYF. CDR3 nucleotide sequence: TGTGCCAGCAGCTTAGTAGGGACTAGCGGAAAAGAGACCCAGTACTTC. Using reference TRBV11-2 and TRBJ2-5 for the parts outside the CDR3, the full variable domain is EAGVAQSPRYKIIEKRQSVAFWCNPISGHATLYWYQQILGQGPKLLIQFQNNGVVDDSQLPKDRFSAERLKGVDSTLKIQPAKLEDSAVYLCASSLVGTSGKETQYFGPGTRLLVL.

The rearrangement uses TRBV19 and TRBJ2-1, with D uncertain. Trimming cost V 7 bases and J 0 bases, with 7 bases left between them. The V gene's germline CDR1 is LNHDA and CDR2 SQIVND (reference sequence). This CDR3 is 13 amino acids long. CDR3 sequence reads: CASTPSSYNEQFF. The CDR3 nucleotides read TGTGCCAGTACTCCGAGCTCCTACAATGAGCAGTTCTTC.

The chain uses TRBV23-1 and TRBJ1-5; D gene unclear. TRBV23-1 qualifies as an ORF whose function is uncertain. The CDR3 is 13 amino acids. V was clipped by 4 bases and J by 1 base, with 5 bases between them. This chain's CDR3 is CASSPGSNQPQHF. CDR3 coding DNA: TGCGCCAGCAGTCCGGGGAGCAATCAGCCCCAGCATTTT.

This clone was recorded once. The rearrangement links TRBV4-1 to TRBJ2-7, with D possibly matching TRBD2 (6 bases). This CDR3 is 14 amino acids long. The V end lost 1 base, the J end lost 3 bases, and 10 bases lay between the germline ends. The germline V gene has CDR1 MGHRA and CDR2 YSYEKL. The CDR3 coding sequence is TGCGCCAGCAGCCAAGGAGGAGGGTTCTACGAGCAGTACTTC. Amino acid sequence: CASSQGGGFYEQYF.

The chain recombines TRBV19 with TRBJ2-1; 7 bases match TRBD2. The V gene end was trimmed by 10 bases and the J gene end by 0 bases; junction bases not matched to a gene: 9. The length of the CDR3 is 15 residues. CDR1 and CDR2 from the germline V gene are LNHDA and SQIVND (reference sequence). The CDR3 coding sequence is TGTGCCACTAGGGGCGGGAGTAGCTCCTACAATGAGCAGTTCTTC. Translation: CATRGGSSSYNEQFF.

The chain couples TRBV19 to TRBJ2-7, with TRBD2 matching over 10 bases. Germline V gene lookup returns CDR1 LNHDA and CDR2 SQIVND (reference sequence). Trimming took 10 bases from V and 4 from J; bases not matched to a gene: 7. The CDR3 length is 13 residues. The CDR3 nucleotides read TGTGCCACCATAAGCGGGGGGGTTTACGAGCAGTACTTC. Translation: CATISGGVYEQYF.

Concerning this clone: One end of the junction does not line up with germline, which may come from a read error. This chain uses TRBV23-1 with TRBJ2-4; 8 bases line up with TRBD1. TRBV23-1 counts as an open reading frame of uncertain function. There are 18 residues in the CDR3. The CDR3 sequence is CARSRQGYRTRAKNIQYF. The DNA of the CDR3 is TGCGCCCGCAGTCGACAGGGGTACCGTACGAGGGCCAAAAACATTCAGTACTTC.

The chain recombines TRBV14 with TRBJ2-7; tentatively, D is TRBD2 (7 bases). Germline V lookup: CDR1 SGHDN, CDR2 FVKESK. V lost 0 bases and J 6 bases, leaving 15 bases between the germline ends. The CDR3 is 15 amino acids. This CDR3 reads CASSQDRGGLGEQYF. The DNA of the CDR3 is TGTGCCAGCAGCCAAGATAGGGGGGGGCTGGGCGAGCAGTACTTC.

The chain couples TRBV10-3 to TRBJ2-1; 7 nucleotides agree with TRBD2. The trim removed 4 bases at V and 5 bases at J, leaving 8 bases unmatched. The CDR3 runs to 15 residues. The germline V gene encodes CDR1 ENHRY and CDR2 SYGVKD. This CDR3 is CAISVMAGEDNEQFF. In DNA form, the CDR3 reads TGTGCCATCAGTGTGATGGCGGGGGAGGACAATGAGCAGTTCTTC.

This chain links TRBV14 with TRBJ2-2; 11 positions match TRBD2. This CDR3 comprises 19 residues. V dropped 3 bases and J dropped 6; count of bases not matched to a gene: 15. Germline CDR1 SGHDN, CDR2 FVKESK. Written as DNA, the CDR3 is TGTGCCAGCAGCCACACGGGACTAGCGGAGACCCGAAGGGCCGGGGAGCTGTTTTTT. The encoded protein is CASSHTGLAETRRAGELFF.

The V call is TRBV5-1, the J call TRBJ1-4; D not certain. The germline CDR1 and CDR2 sequences are SGHRS and YFSETQ. The CDR3 runs 12 residues. The germline V and J ends were trimmed by 0 bases and 13 bases, with 10 bases remaining between them. The DNA of the CDR3 is TGCGCCAGCAGCTTGGCCGGAGAGGGACTGTTTTTT. Protein: CASSLAGEGLFF. The full variable domain, with the rest looked up from reference TRBV5-1 and TRBJ1-4, is KAGVTQTPRYLIKTRGQQVTLSCSPISGHRSVSWYQQTPGQGLQFLFEYFSETQRNKGNFPGRFSGRQFSNSRSEMNVSTLELGDSALYLCASSLAGEGLFFGSGTQLSVL.

This rearrangement joins TRBV25-1 to TRBJ1-1, with D perhaps TRBD1 (5 bases). Germline V gives CDR1 MGHDK, CDR2 SYGVNS. CDR3 length: 14 amino acids. The V gene lost 6 bases and the J gene lost 6 bases, with 17 bases spanning the gap. The CDR3 coding sequence is TGTGCCAGCAGCACTTCCTCCAGGGCCCCTGAAGCTTTCTTT. It codes for CASSTSSRAPEAFF.

The gene calls are TRBV6-5 and TRBJ1-6; no clear D gene. This CDR3 region has 14 residues. The germline V gene has CDR1 MNHEY and CDR2 SVGAGI. Trimming stripped 3 bases from V and 9 bases from J, with 12 bases between. CDR3 nucleotides: TGTGCCAGCAGTTATAAGATTTACGGTTCACCCCTCCACTTT. Its translation is CASSYKIYGSPLHF.

There are a few counts of this clone. This chain joins TRBV10-3 and TRBJ1-6; D unresolved. The ends were cut back, 4 bases at V and 0 bases at J, with 10 bases in the middle. Per the germline V gene, CDR1 is ENHRY and CDR2 is SYGVKD. The CDR3 runs to 16 residues. CDR3 residues: CAISGGGSSYNSPLHF. The CDR3 nucleotides read TGTGCCATCAGTGGTGGAGGGAGCTCCTATAATTCACCCCTCCACTTT.